Presented here are 18 T cell receptor beta chains from one specimen sequenced in a study of blood T cell repertoires in COVID-19. The method was immunoSEQ multiplex PCR; TCRdb's version includes in-frame clones alone and lacks a portion of them. The sample yields roughly 150,000 clones, roughly 80% seen once. The sequencing input was PBMCs or T cells enriched from blood (not recorded which). The receptors derive from a woman aged 45-60 years who had recovered from COVID-19.

For the CDR3, the DNA is TGTGCCAGCACAGACAGGGGAAGGAATGAGCAGTTCTTC. It is translated as CASTDRGRNEQFF. The chain couples TRBV6-4 to TRBJ2-1; 8 bases are shared with TRBD1. The CDR3 is made up of 13 amino acids. With V trimmed by 7 bases and J by 7 bases, 6 bases remained unmatched. Germline V gene sequence: CDR1 MRHNA, CDR2 SNTAGT.

The sample holds a few counts of this clone. The chain couples TRBV28 to TRBJ2-7; 10 positions agree with TRBD2. V shed 6 bases, J shed 2 bases, and the junction held 7 bases outside the gene matches. The V gene's germline CDR1 is MDHEN and CDR2 SYDVKM. This CDR3 is 15 amino acids long. This chain's CDR3 is CASRLLAGRAYEQYF. CDR3 in DNA: TGTGCCAGCAGACTACTAGCGGGGCGCGCCTACGAGCAGTACTTC.

The chain carries TRBV5-4 and TRBJ1-2; D not resolved. V was cut by 3 bases and J by 4 bases, with 13 bases left in between. The CDR3 is 14 residues long. Per germline, CDR1 SGHNT and CDR2 YYREEE (reference sequence). CDR3 bases: TGTGCCAGCAGCTCGTCAGGTGGTTCCTATGGCTACACCTTC. This encodes CASSSSGGSYGYTF.

This clone was recorded only once. This chain connects TRBV11-1 to TRBJ1-1; maybe TRBD1 (6 bases). The germline V gene encodes CDR1 SGHAT and CDR2 FQDESV (reference sequence). CDR3 length: 14 amino acids. V lost 3 bases and J 6 bases, leaving 14 bases between the germline ends. CDR3 sequence: CASSFNRATSEAFF. CDR3 nucleotide sequence: TGTGCCAGCAGCTTCAACAGGGCCACCTCTGAAGCTTTCTTT.

This chain links TRBV14 with TRBJ2-7; the D gene is possibly TRBD1 (6 bases). The ends were cut back, 1 base at V and 5 bases at J, with 18 bases in the middle. The CDR3 runs 16 residues. The germline gives CDR1 SGHDN, CDR2 FVKESK. CDR3 DNA: TGTGCCAGCAGCCAAGTTGTGCAGGGGATTTTCGACGAGCAGTACTTC. It is translated as CASSQVVQGIFDEQYF.

V usage is TRBV10-3 and J usage is TRBJ1-2; 8 bases are a match to TRBD1. Trimming took 3 bases from V and 6 from J; bases not matched to a gene: 6. There are 14 residues in the CDR3. The germline CDR1 and CDR2 sequences are ENHRY and SYGVKD. The CDR3 here is CAISDSDRGDGYTF. CDR3 nucleotides: TGTGCCATCAGTGACTCCGACAGGGGAGATGGCTACACCTTC.

The chain recombines TRBV19 with TRBJ1-1, with TRBD1 matching over 7 bases. V trimming: 5 bases; J trimming: 5 bases; junction bases outside the gene matches: 8. The CDR3 loop spans 14 amino acids. Germline V lookup: CDR1 LNHDA, CDR2 SQIVND (reference sequence). This chain's CDR3 is CASSPGNRGTEAFF. The CDR3 DNA sequence: TGTGCCAGTAGTCCTGGGAACAGGGGAACTGAAGCTTTCTTT.

The chain recombines TRBV28 with TRBJ2-7, with D perhaps TRBD1 (6 bases). Between the trimmed V and J ends, which lost 1 base and 7 bases, there was a span of 23 bases. Per the germline V gene, CDR1 is MDHEN and CDR2 is SYDVKM. The CDR3 sequence is 17 residues long. The CDR3 here is CASSLSGLTTGTHEQYV. Here the CDR3 DNA reads TGTGCCAGCAGTTTATCTGGGCTAACTACCGGGACACATGAGCAGTACGTC.

V gene TRBV18 combines with J gene TRBJ1-2; 8 bases align to TRBD1. Losses at the gene ends were 3 bases for V and 4 bases for J; bases not matched to a gene: 4. The CDR3 consists of 14 residues. CDR1 is KGHSH, CDR2 LQKENI, per germline. The CDR3 bases are TGTGCCAGCTCACCGGACAGGGCCCCCTATGGCTACACCTTC. Its translation: CASSPDRAPYGYTF.

The V and J genes are TRBV5-1 and TRBJ1-1, with D unresolved. The CDR3 is 15 residues long. Trimming cost V 4 bases and J 2 bases, with 15 bases left between them. Germline V gene sequence: CDR1 SGHRS, CDR2 YFSETQ. The CDR3 coding sequence is TGCGCCAGCAGCCGCGGGGAGGGAGTAAACACTGAAGCTTTCTTT. It translates to CASSRGEGVNTEAFF.

This clone came up a few times. The junction departs from the called germline gene at one end, perhaps through a read error. CDR3 sequence: CACSDRSANYGYTF. In DNA, the CDR3 is TGTGCCTGCAGTGACAGGTCCGCTAACTATGGCTACACCTTC. V usage is TRBV30 and J usage is TRBJ1-2; D perhaps matches TRBD1 (6 bases). This CDR3 has 14 residues. The germline V gene has CDR1 GTSNPN and CDR2 SVGIG (reference sequence). Full variable domain (missing parts from reference TRBV30 and TRBJ1-2): SQTIHQWPATLVQPVGSPLSLECTVEGTSNPNLYWYRQAAGRGLQLLFYSVGIGQISSEVPQNLSASRPQDRQFILSSKKLLLSDSGFYLCACSDRSANYGYTFGSGTRLTVV.

This sequence joins TRBV7-9 and TRBJ1-4; TRBD1 aligns across 8 bases. From germline, CDR1 is SEHNR and CDR2 FQNEAQ (reference sequence). The CDR3 sequence is 14 residues long. Losses at the gene ends were 5 bases for V and 7 bases for J; bases not matched to a gene: 6. DNA of the CDR3: TGTGCCAGCAGCCCTGACAGGGGCGGTGAAAAACTGTTTTTT. It codes for CASSPDRGGEKLFF.

The V gene is TRBV6-5, the J gene TRBJ2-3, with D uncertain. Deletions cut 11 bases from V and 1 base from J, with 7 bases between. CDR3 length equals 11 residues. Germline lookup yields CDR1 MNHEY and CDR2 SVGAGI. CDR3 sequence reads: CAVERTDTQYF. CDR3 nucleotides: TGTGCCGTTGAGCGCACAGATACGCAGTATTTT.

The J gene is TRBJ2-7, the V gene TRBV15; 7 bases agree with TRBD1. The ends lost 8 bases at V and 4 bases at J; junction bases unmatched: 8. CDR1 is LNHNV and CDR2 is YYDKDF in the germline V gene (reference sequence). The CDR3 runs 13 residues. The CDR3 sequence: CATSHRGGYEQYV. The DNA for the CDR3 is TGTGCCACCTCCCACAGGGGTGGTTACGAGCAGTACGTC.

V is TRBV4-1 and J is TRBJ1-3, with D perhaps matching TRBD1 (6 bases). Germline V gene lookup returns CDR1 MGHRA and CDR2 YSYEKL. Between the trimmed V and J ends, which lost 2 bases and 1 base, there was a span of 9 bases. The CDR3 sequence is 15 residues long. CDR3 coding DNA: TGCGCCAGCAGCCAACCACAGGGATCTGGAAACACCATATATTTT. Its translation: CASSQPQGSGNTIYF.

The CDR3 DNA reads as TGTGCCAGCAGCTCAGACAGGTCCTACGAGCAGTACGTC. The encoded protein is CASSSDRSYEQYV. The chain couples TRBV7-9 to TRBJ2-7; a possible D gene is TRBD1 (6 bases). Germline-derived CDR1 and CDR2 are SEHNR and FQNEAQ (reference sequence). The CDR3 extends over 13 amino acids. Trimming left V 4 bases short and J 1 base short, with 8 bases between.

V gene TRBV19 combines with J gene TRBJ1-5, with D possibly TRBD1 on 5 matching bases. The V gene lost 8 bases and the J gene lost 4 bases, with 12 bases spanning the gap. Germline CDR1 is LNHDA and CDR2 is SQIVND (reference sequence). The CDR3 sequence is 13 residues long. This chain's CDR3 is CASGAQGNQPQHF. CDR3 DNA sequence: TGTGCCAGTGGGGCGCAGGGTAATCAGCCCCAGCATTTT.

The V and J genes are TRBV6-6 and TRBJ2-7, with 10 bases that match TRBD1. This CDR3 has 15 residues. Trimming removed 5 bases from V and 3 bases from J; junction bases left unmatched: 7. Looked up from germline, CDR1 is MNHNY and CDR2 is SVGAGI (reference sequence). CDR3 amino acids: CASSQPGQGIYEQYF. CDR3 coding DNA: TGTGCCAGCAGTCAACCGGGACAGGGGATCTACGAGCAGTACTTC.